These 10 T cell receptor beta chains came from one sample sequenced in a study of cytomegalovirus exposure and HLA in healthy donors. Primers included in the PCR were 60 Vbeta and 13 Jbeta primers. Libraries were prepared by immunoSEQ multiplex PCR; TCRdb keeps only in-frame clonotypes and omits some of them. This table has approximately 220,000 clones, about 80% appearing once. Sequencing used PBMCs. Receptors originate from a man younger than 35 in good health and CMV-seronegative.

The rearrangement links TRBV11-3 to TRBJ2-3; 12 bases are a match to TRBD2. With V trimmed by 1 base and J by 2 bases, 1 base remained unmatched. Germline CDR1 and CDR2: SGHNT and YENEEA. The CDR3 consists of 16 residues. In nucleotides, the CDR3 is TGTGCCAGCAGCTTAGGGACTAGCGGGGCCACAGATACGCAGTATTTT. This translates into CASSLGTSGATDTQYF.

The DNA for the CDR3 is TGTGCCAGCAGCTTTTTCAGGGAAGGCAATGAGCAGTTCTTC. This encodes CASSFFREGNEQFF. The rearrangement joins TRBV5-4 to TRBJ2-1; maybe TRBD1 (5 bases). V lost 2 bases and J 6 bases, leaving 12 bases between the germline ends. Germline V gene lookup returns CDR1 SGHNT and CDR2 YYREEE (reference sequence). The CDR3 consists of 14 residues.

The CDR3 DNA reads TGTGCCAGTAATCCTGATCCAGTCTCGGGTGGCTACACCTTC. It specifies CASNPDPVSGGYTF. V usage is TRBV19 and J usage is TRBJ1-2; D remains ambiguous. This CDR3 is built from 14 residues. Trimming stripped 7 bases from V and 7 bases from J, with 19 bases between. Germline lookup yields CDR1 LNHDA and CDR2 SQIVND (reference sequence).

The chain links TRBV9 to TRBJ2-1; 11 nucleotides align to TRBD2. The CDR3 loop spans 14 amino acids. Trimming cost V 7 bases and J 8 bases; bases outside gene matches: 8. Germline CDR1 is SGDLS and CDR2 is YYNGEE. CDR3 residues: CASSVAGGPDEQFF. The CDR3 DNA reads as TGTGCCAGCTCGGTAGCGGGAGGGCCTGATGAGCAGTTCTTC.

The chain is built from TRBV15 and TRBJ2-7, with D possibly being TRBD1 (6 bases). The CDR3 has 15 residues. The germline V gene has CDR1 LNHNV and CDR2 YYDKDF (reference sequence). V lost 0 bases and J lost 2, with 11 bases in between. The CDR3 region has the DNA TGTGCCACCAGCAGAGATCAGGGGCACCCCTACGAGCAGTACTTC. Translation: CATSRDQGHPYEQYF.

The chain carries TRBV18 and TRBJ2-7, with D tentatively TRBD2 (5 bases). CDR3 length: 14 residues. Germline loops: CDR1 KGHSH, CDR2 LQKENI. The V end was cut by 2 bases, the J end by 8 bases, with 16 bases between. The CDR3, as DNA: TGTGCCAGCTCACCAGGGGAGACATCAAGCCAGCAGTACTTC. Translation: CASSPGETSSQQYF. Supplemented by reference TRBV18 and TRBJ2-7, the full variable domain reads NAGVMQNPRHLVRRRGQEARLRCSPMKGHSHVYWYRQLPEEGLKFMVYLQKENIIDESGMPKERFSAEFPKEGPSILRIQQVVRGDSAAYFCASSPGETSSQQYFGPGTRLTVT.

V and J are TRBV11-3 and TRBJ2-1, with a tentative D call TRBD2 (6 bases). This CDR3 is 16 amino acids long. The germline CDR1 and CDR2 sequences are SGHNT and YENEEA. Trimming took 5 bases from V and 1 from J, leaving 15 bases between them. This CDR3 reads CASSPRERTSYNEQFF. CDR3 sequence (DNA): TGTGCCAGCAGCCCTCGGGAGCGGACTTCCTACAATGAGCAGTTCTTC. Complete variable domain (other parts from reference TRBV11-3 and TRBJ2-1): EAGVVQSPRYKIIEKKQPVAFWCNPISGHNTLYWYLQNLGQGPELLIRYENEEAVDDSQLPKDRFSAERLKGVDSTLKIQPAELGDSAVYLCASSPRERTSYNEQFFGPGTRLTVL.

The chain employs TRBV4-1 and TRBJ1-2; TRBD1 agrees at 10 bases. CDR3 length: 14 residues. After removal of 3 bases from V and 6 bases from J, the junction contained 4 bases not matched to a gene. Germline values: CDR1 MGHRA, CDR2 YSYEKL. The CDR3 nucleotides are TGCGCCAGCAGCCAGGGACAGGGGAGCGATGGCTACACCTTC. Amino acid sequence: CASSQGQGSDGYTF.

V and J are TRBV7-9 and TRBJ2-3, with D maybe TRBD2 (6 bases). The CDR3 sequence is 12 residues long. V lost 8 bases to trimming and J lost 2 bases, with 8 bases between them. CDR1 is SEHNR and CDR2 is FQNEAQ in the germline V gene (reference sequence). This CDR3 reads CASRGNTDTQYF. Written as DNA, the CDR3 is TGTGCCAGCCGGGGGAACACAGATACGCAGTATTTT. Variable domain in full (rest from reference TRBV7-9 and TRBJ2-3): DTGVSQNPRHKITKRGQNVTFRCDPISEHNRLYWYRQTLGQGPEFLTYFQNEAQLEKSRLLSDRFSAERPKGSFSTLEIQRTEQGDSAMYLCASRGNTDTQYFGPGTRLTVL.

The J gene is TRBJ2-2, the V gene TRBV4-1, with 10 bases that match TRBD1. Germline V gene sequence: CDR1 MGHRA, CDR2 YSYEKL. The ends lost 3 bases at V and 0 bases at J; junction bases unmatched: 4. CDR3 length: 17 residues. The CDR3 DNA is TGCGCCAGCAGCCAGTTCGGGACAGGGGCGAACACCGGGGAGCTGTTTTTT. Its protein product is CASSQFGTGANTGELFF.